The next 6 T cell receptor beta chains were all read from a single sample in a study of T cells in Graves' hyperthyroidism and ophthalmopathy. RNA transcripts were the template for amplifying TCR beta CDR3 regions. Researchers ran a first-round RT-PCR on the TCR CDR3 using the HTBI primer set. TCRdb reanalysed the multiplex PCR reads using MiXCR and keeps one entry per CDR3 protein. The table shows 500,000 to 550,000 distinct CDR3 sequences, with around 20% occurring only once. The material sequenced was blood. The origin of the receptors is a man aged 18 to 29 with Graves' hyperthyroidism.

This clonotype was observed a single time. This sequence may be a read error, since a much larger clone differs from it by one base. The V gene is TRBV15, the J gene TRBJ2-2; D is uncertain. Between the trimmed V and J ends, which lost 8 bases and 2 bases, there was a span of 15 bases. CDR1 and CDR2 (germline): LNHNV, YYDKDF (reference sequence). The length of the CDR3 is 15 residues. The CDR3 is CATRNWTENTGELFF. Written as DNA, the CDR3 is TGTGCCACCCGCAATTGGACGGAAAACACCGGGGAGCTGTTTTTT.

The rearrangement joins TRBV6-1 to TRBJ1-2; D remains ambiguous. This CDR3 has 13 amino acids. The ends were cut back, 0 bases at V and 8 bases at J, with 10 bases in the middle. Germline CDR1 MNHNS, CDR2 SASEGT. This CDR3 reads CASSEARREGYTF. The DNA of the CDR3 is TGTGCCAGCAGTGAAGCGCGAAGGGAGGGCTACACCTTC.

This clonotype was observed at least ten times. The rearrangement uses TRBV20-1 and TRBJ1-2; no definite D call. The V and J ends lost 0 bases and 4 bases respectively, with 9 bases between them. The length of the CDR3 is 13 residues. Germline assignment: CDR1 DFQATT and CDR2 SNEGSKA (reference sequence). The CDR3 loop reads CSAREGWGYGYTF. The CDR3 DNA reads as TGCAGTGCTAGAGAGGGTTGGGGCTATGGCTACACCTTC.

The J gene is TRBJ1-1, the V gene TRBV6-2 or TRBV6-3; D is ambiguous. CDR1 and CDR2 from the germline V gene are MNHEY and SVGEGT. The CDR3 extends over 13 amino acids. The V end lost 2 bases, the J end lost 10 bases, and 14 bases lay between the germline ends. The CDR3 coding sequence is TGTGCCAGCAGTTACGTCCCCTGGGGAGGAGCTTTCTTT. Protein sequence: CASSYVPWGGAFF.

The rearrangement joins TRBV6-1 to TRBJ1-2, with D possibly matching TRBD1 (6 bases). The CDR3 sequence is 15 residues long. Trimming stripped 6 bases from V and 4 bases from J, with 18 bases between. Germline CDR1 and CDR2: MNHNS and SASEGT. This CDR3 is CASRKGGGGSYGYTF. The CDR3 DNA is TGTGCCAGCAGAAAAGGAGGAGGGGGTAGCTATGGCTACACCTTC.

This clonotype was detected many times. The rearrangement joins TRBV7-9 to TRBJ2-7; 9 bases align to TRBD1. Trimming removed 5 bases from V and 7 bases from J; junction bases left unmatched: 9. CDR1 and CDR2 (germline): SEHNR, FQNEAQ (reference sequence). The CDR3 has 14 residues. CDR3 DNA: TGTGCCAGCAGCCCCCGGGACAGGGACGGGGAGCAGTACTTC. Amino acids: CASSPRDRDGEQYF.